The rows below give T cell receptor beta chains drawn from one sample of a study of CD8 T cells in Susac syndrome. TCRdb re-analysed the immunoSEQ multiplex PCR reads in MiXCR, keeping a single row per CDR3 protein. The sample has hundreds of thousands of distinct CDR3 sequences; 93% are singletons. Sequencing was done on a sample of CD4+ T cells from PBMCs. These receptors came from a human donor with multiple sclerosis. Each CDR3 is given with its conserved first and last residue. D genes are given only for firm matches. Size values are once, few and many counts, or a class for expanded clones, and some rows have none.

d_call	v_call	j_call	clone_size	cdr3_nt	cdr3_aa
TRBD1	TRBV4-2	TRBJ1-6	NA	TGTGCCAGCAGCCAAGAGGACAGGGGTTCACCCCTCCACTTT	CASSQEDRGSPLHF
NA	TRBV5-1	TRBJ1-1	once	TGCGCCAGCAGCTTGGTTCCAGGGCTGAACACTGAAGCTTTCTTT	CASSLVPGLNTEAFF
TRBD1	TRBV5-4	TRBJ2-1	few	TGTGCCAGCAGCTGGACAGGGGGCTCCTACAATGAGCAGTTCTTC	CASSWTGGSYNEQFF
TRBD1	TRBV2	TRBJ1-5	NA	TGTGCCAGCAGTGAAGCTGAAGGGGGCGGGTTTCAGCCCCAGCATTTT	CASSEAEGGGFQPQHF
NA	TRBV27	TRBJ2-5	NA	TGTGCCAGCAAGGGCGAGTTGTTTGGGCAAGAGACCCAGCACTTC	CASKGELFGQETQHF
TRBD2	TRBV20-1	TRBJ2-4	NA	TGCAGTGTCGTGGGAGGGGACGGCAAAAACATTCAGTACTTC	CSVVGGDGKNIQYF
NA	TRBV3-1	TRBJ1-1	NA	TGTGCCAGCAGCTCTACAGCGGACAGTGAAGCTTTCTTT	CASSSTADSEAFF
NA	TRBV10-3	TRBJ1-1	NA	TGTGCCATCAGTGAGGTACCGGGAGCCGGAGCTTTCTTT	CAISEVPGAGAFF
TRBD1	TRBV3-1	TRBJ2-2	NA	TGTGCCAGCACCGGGACAGGGATCTCCGGGGAGCTGTTTTTT	CASTGTGISGELFF
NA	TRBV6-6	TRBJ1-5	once	TGTGCCAGCAGTCCCGTTGGGGGCGGGAATCAGCCCCAGCATTTT	CASSPVGGGNQPQHF
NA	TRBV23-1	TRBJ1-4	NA	TGCGCCAGCAGTCAATCGTGGACACCATCCGCCCGTTTAAATGAAAAACTGTTTTTT	CASSQSWTPSARLNEKLFF
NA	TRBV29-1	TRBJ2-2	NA	TGCAGCGTTGTAATGGCAGTGAACACCGGGGAGCTGTTTTTT	CSVVMAVNTGELFF
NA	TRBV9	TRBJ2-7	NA	TGTGCCAGCAGCGGAACTACGGGGGAGCAGTACTTC	CASSGTTGEQYF
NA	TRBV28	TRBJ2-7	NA	TGTGCCAGCAGGTCGGGGGGCCGGGCTTACGAGCAGTACTTC	CASRSGGRAYEQYF
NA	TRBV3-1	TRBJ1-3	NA	TGTGCCAGCATCGGAGGCGGAAACACCATATATTTT	CASIGGGNTIYF
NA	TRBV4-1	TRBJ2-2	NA	TGCGCCAGCAGCCAAGTTGGCAGGGGCACCGGGGAGCTGTTTTTT	CASSQVGRGTGELFF
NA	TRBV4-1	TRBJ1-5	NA	TGCGCCAGCAGCCAAGATGGCGGGGCCATCAATCAGCCCCAGCATTTT	CASSQDGGAINQPQHF
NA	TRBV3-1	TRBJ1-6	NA	TGTGCCAGCAGCCAAGGGGAGTATTCACCCCTCCACTTT	CASSQGEYSPLHF
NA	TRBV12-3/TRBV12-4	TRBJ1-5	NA	TGTGCCAGCAGTTCTCCAGGGGCTATTAATCAGCCCCAGCATTTT	CASSSPGAINQPQHF
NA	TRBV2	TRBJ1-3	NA	TGTGCCAGCAGTACCCAGGGGAGCACCATATATTTT	CASSTQGSTIYF
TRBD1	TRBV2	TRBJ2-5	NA	TGTGCCAGCAGTGACCATCGGACAGGGTGGTACTTC	CASSDHRTGWYF
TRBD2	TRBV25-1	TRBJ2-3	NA	TGTGCCAGCAACGGGAGGGCCGGAGATACGCAGTATTTT	CASNGRAGDTQYF
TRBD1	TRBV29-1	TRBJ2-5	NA	TGCAGCGTTGACGACAGGGGGGAGACCCAGTACTTC	CSVDDRGETQYF
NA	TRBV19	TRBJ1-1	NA	TGTGCCAGTAGTGCTCAGGCGAACACTGAAGCTTTCTTT	CASSAQANTEAFF
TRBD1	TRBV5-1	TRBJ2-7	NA	TGCGCCAGCAGCTTGGTGACAGGGGGCGGCGGCGAGCAGTACTTC	CASSLVTGGGGEQYF
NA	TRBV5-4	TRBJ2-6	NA	TGTGCCAGCAGCTTGGTACAGCCAGGGGCCAACGTCCTGACTTTC	CASSLVQPGANVLTF
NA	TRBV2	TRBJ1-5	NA	TGTGCCAGCAGTGAAAGGGTAGCCGGCAATCAGCCCCAGCATTTT	CASSERVAGNQPQHF
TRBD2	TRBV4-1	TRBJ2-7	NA	TGCGCCAGCAGCCAAGTGGGCAGGGTGCGGGGGGGATCCTACGAGCAGTACTTC	CASSQVGRVRGGSYEQYF
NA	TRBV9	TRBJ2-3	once	TGTGCCAGCAGCGTAGAAAGTACAGATACGCAGTATTTT	CASSVESTDTQYF
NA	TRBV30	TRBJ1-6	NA	TGTGCCTGGAGTGTACAGGATTATTCACCCCTCCACTTT	CAWSVQDYSPLHF
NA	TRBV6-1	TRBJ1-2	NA	TGTGCCAGCAGTGGGAGTGGGCAGGGTAGCGGCTACACCTTC	CASSGSGQGSGYTF
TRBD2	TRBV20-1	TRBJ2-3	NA	TGCAGTGCTAGAACCGGACTAGCGGGGGGCGGACTCACAGATACGCAGTATTTT	CSARTGLAGGGLTDTQYF
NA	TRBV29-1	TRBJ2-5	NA	TGCAGCGTTGGTCCCAGCAAAGAGACCCAGTACTTC	CSVGPSKETQYF
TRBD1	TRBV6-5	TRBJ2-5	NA	TGTGCCAGCAGTTACGAGGGGACAGCCCAAGAGACCCAGTACTTC	CASSYEGTAQETQYF
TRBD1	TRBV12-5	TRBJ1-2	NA	TGTGCTAGTGGCACCTCAGGGGGCCTTCGCTATGGCTACACCTTC	CASGTSGGLRYGYTF
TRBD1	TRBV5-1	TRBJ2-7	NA	TGCGCCAGCAGCAGGGGGACAGATTCCTACGAGCAGTACTTC	CASSRGTDSYEQYF
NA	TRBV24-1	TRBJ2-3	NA	TGTGCCACCAGTGACCCCCTCGATCATACGCAGTATTTT	CATSDPLDHTQYF
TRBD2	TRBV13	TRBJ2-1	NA	TGTGCCAGCAGCCGCGGACTAGCGGAAATCTACAATGAGCAGTTCTTC	CASSRGLAEIYNEQFF
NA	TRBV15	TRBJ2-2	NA	TGTGCCACCAGCATAGGAGGATGGGACACCGGGGAGCTGTTTTTT	CATSIGGWDTGELFF
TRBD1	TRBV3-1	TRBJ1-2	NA	TGTGCCAGCAGCCCTACCGACAGGGAGGGTGGCTACACCTTC	CASSPTDREGGYTF
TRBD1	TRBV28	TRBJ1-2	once	TGTGCCAGCACCGGGGACAGGGTTATTGGCTACACCTTC	CASTGDRVIGYTF
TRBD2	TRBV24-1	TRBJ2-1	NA	TGTGCCACCAGTGATTCGGCTAGCGGGGTAGGTGAGCAGTTCTTC	CATSDSASGVGEQFF
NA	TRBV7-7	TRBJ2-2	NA	TGTGCTAGCAGCTCCAGGAGGGTAGGGAACACCGGGGAGCTGTTTTTT	CASSSRRVGNTGELFF
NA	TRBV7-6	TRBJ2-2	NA	TGTGCCAGCAGCTTAGTAGGTCTGGCCGGGGAGCTGTTTTTT	CASSLVGLAGELFF
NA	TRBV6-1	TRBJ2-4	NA	TGTGCCAGCAGTCCTCTGGGGGTAATAGGGACGGCCAAAAACATTCAGTACTTC	CASSPLGVIGTAKNIQYF
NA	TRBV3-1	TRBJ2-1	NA	TGTGCCAGCAGCCATCGACGGACCACCGCGGATGAGCAGTTCTTC	CASSHRRTTADEQFF
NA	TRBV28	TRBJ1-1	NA	TGTGCCAGCAGACCATCCGGGGGGGGGCTGGTCACTGAAGCTTTCTTT	CASRPSGGGLVTEAFF
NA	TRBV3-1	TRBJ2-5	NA	TGTGCCAGCAGCCAAGCCACTGGCCCTGCGGAGACCCAGTACTTC	CASSQATGPAETQYF